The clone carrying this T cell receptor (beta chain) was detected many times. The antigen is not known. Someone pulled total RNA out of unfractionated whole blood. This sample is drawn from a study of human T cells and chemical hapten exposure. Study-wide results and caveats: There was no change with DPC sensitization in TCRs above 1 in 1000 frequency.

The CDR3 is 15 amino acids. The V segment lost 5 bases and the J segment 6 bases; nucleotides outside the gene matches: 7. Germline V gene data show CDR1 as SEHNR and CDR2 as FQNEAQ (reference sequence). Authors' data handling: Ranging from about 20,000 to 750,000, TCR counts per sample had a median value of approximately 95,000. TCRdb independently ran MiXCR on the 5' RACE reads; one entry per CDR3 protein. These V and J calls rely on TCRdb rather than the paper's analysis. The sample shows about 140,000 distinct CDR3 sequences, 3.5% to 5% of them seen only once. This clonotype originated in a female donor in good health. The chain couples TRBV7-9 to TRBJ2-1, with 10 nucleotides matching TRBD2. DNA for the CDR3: TGTGCCAGCAGCGCACGGAGCGGGGGGGGCAATGAGCAGTTCTTC. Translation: CASSARSGGGNEQFF.